This T cell receptor beta chain emerged from a study of cytomegalovirus exposure and HLA in healthy donors. Trimming cost V 7 bases and J 3 bases, with 16 bases left between them. In germline, CDR1 is SGHTA, CDR2 FQGNSA. The CDR3 runs to 14 residues. The PCR made use of 60 Vbeta and 13 Jbeta primers. Method: immunoSEQ multiplex PCR; TCRdb's copy keeps in-frame clones and lacks some. The top ten hold roughly 4% of the sample, which has under 150,000 clones, around 80% seen once. Sequenced: PBMCs. This TCR was recovered from a woman between 40 and 50 years old in good health and CMV-seronegative. The chain links TRBV7-2 to TRBJ2-7, with TRBD1 as a possible D gene (5 bases). The CDR3 nucleotides read TGTGCCAGCACCCCCGCAGGACACAACTACGAGCAGTACTTC. Encoded protein: CASTPAGHNYEQYF.